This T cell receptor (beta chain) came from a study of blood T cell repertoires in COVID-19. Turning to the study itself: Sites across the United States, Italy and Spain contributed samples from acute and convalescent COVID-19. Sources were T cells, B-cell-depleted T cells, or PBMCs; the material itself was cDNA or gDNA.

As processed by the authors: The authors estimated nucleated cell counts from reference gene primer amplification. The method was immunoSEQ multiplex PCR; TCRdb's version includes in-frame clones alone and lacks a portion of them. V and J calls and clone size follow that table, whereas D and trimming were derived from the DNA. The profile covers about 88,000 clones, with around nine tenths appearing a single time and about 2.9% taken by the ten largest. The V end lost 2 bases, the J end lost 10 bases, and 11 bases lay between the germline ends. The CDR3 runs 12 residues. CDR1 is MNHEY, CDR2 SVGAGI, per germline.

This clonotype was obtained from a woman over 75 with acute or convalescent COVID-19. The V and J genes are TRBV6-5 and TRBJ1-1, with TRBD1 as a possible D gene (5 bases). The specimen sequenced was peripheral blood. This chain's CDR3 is CASSYVQGTAFF. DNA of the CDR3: TGTGCCAGCAGTTACGTTCAGGGTACAGCTTTCTTT.